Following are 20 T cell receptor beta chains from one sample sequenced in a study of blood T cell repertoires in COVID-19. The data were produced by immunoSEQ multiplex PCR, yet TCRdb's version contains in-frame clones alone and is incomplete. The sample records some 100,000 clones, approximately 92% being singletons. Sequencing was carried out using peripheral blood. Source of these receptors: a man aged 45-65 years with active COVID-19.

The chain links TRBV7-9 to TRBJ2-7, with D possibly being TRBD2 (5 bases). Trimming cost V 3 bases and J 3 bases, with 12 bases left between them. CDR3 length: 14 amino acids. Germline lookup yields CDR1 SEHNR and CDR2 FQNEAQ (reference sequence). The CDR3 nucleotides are TGTGCCAGCAGCTTCGGAGGAGAAATCTACGAGCAGTACTTC. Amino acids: CASSFGGEIYEQYF.

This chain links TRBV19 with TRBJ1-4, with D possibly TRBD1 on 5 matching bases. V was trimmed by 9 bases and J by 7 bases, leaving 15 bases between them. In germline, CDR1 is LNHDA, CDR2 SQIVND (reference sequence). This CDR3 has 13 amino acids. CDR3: CASSVQGSEKLFF. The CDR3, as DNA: TGTGCCAGCTCGGTCCAGGGAAGTGAAAAACTGTTTTTT.

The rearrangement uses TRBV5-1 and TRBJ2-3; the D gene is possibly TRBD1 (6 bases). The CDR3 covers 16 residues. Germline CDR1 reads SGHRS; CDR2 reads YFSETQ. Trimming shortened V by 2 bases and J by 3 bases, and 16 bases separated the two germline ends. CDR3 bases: TGCGCCAGCAGCTTAGAGAACAGGGTAGGGACAGATACGCAGTATTTT. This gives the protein CASSLENRVGTDTQYF.

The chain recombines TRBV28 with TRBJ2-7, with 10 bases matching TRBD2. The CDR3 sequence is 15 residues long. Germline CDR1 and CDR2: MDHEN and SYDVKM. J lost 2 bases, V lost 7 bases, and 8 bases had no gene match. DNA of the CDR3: TGTGCCAGCAAAGGAGCGGGAGGGCCTACCTACGAGCAGTACTTC. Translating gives CASKGAGGPTYEQYF.

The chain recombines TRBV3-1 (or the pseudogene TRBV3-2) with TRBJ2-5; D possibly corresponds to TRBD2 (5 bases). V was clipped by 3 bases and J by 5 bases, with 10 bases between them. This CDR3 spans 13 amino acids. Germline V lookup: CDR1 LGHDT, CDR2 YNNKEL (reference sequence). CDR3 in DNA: TGTGCCAGCAGCCACGCTACGGGGGAGACCCAGTACTTC. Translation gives CASSHATGETQYF.

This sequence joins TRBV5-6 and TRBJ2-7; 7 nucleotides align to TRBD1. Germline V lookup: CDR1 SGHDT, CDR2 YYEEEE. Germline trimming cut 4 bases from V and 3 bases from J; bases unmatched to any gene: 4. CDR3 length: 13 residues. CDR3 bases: TGTGCCAGCAGCACTACAGGGGACTACGAGCAGTACTTC. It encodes CASSTTGDYEQYF. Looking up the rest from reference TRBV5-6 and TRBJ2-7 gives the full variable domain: DAGVTQSPTHLIKTRGQQVTLRCSPKSGHDTVSWYQQALGQGPQFIFQYYEEEERQRGNFPDRFSGHQFPNYSSELNVNALLLGDSALYLCASSTTGDYEQYFGPGTRLTVT.

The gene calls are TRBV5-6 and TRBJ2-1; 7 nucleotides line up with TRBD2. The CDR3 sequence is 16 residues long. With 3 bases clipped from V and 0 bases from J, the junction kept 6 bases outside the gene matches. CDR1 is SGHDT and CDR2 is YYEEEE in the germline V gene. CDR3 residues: CASSSSGASSYNEQFF. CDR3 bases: TGTGCCAGCAGCTCGAGCGGGGCCAGCTCCTACAATGAGCAGTTCTTC.

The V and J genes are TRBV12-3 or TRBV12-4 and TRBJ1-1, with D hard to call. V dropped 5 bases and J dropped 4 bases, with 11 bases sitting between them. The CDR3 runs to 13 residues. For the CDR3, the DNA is TGTGCCAGCAGTCCGGGCCGGGGCACTGAAGCTTTCTTT. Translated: CASSPGRGTEAFF.

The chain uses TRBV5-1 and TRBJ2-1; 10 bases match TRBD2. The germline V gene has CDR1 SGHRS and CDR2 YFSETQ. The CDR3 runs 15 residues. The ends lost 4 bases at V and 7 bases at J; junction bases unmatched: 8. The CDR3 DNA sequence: TGCGCCAGCAGCCAACTAGCGGGATCAGTAAATGAGCAGTTCTTC. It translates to CASSQLAGSVNEQFF.

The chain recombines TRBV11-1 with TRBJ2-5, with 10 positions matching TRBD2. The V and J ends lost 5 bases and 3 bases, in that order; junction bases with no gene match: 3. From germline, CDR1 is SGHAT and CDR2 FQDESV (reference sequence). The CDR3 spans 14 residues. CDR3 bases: TGTGCCAGCAGCCTCGGGACTAGCGAAGAGACCCAGTACTTC. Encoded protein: CASSLGTSEETQYF.

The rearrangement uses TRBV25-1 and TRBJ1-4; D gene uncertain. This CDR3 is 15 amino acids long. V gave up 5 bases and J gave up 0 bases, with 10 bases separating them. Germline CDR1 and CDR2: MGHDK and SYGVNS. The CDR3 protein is CASSPRAATNEKLFF. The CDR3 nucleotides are TGTGCCAGCAGTCCGAGGGCAGCAACTAATGAAAAACTGTTTTTT.

The DNA for the CDR3 is TGTGCCAGCAGTTTGGGACACCAGTCCTACGAGCAGTACTTC. Its protein is CASSLGHQSYEQYF. The rearrangement joins TRBV6-5 to TRBJ2-7; TRBD1 might be the D (6 bases). The V and J ends lost 4 bases and 1 base respectively, with 11 bases between them. This CDR3 has 14 amino acids. The germline V gene has CDR1 MNHEY and CDR2 SVGAGI.

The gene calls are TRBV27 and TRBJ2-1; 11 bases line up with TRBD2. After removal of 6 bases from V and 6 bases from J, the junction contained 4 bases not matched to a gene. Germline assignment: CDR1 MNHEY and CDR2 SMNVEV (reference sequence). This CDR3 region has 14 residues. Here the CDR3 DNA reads TGTGCCAGCAGAGGGGGGACTAGCGGCAATGAGCAGTTCTTC. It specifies CASRGGTSGNEQFF.

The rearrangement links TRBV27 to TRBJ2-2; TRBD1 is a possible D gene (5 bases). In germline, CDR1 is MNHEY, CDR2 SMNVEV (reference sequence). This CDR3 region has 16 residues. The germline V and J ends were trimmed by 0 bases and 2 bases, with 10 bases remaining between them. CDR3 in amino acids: CASSLSGRRNTGELFF. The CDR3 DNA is TGTGCCAGCAGTTTATCGGGGCGGAGAAACACCGGGGAGCTGTTTTTT.

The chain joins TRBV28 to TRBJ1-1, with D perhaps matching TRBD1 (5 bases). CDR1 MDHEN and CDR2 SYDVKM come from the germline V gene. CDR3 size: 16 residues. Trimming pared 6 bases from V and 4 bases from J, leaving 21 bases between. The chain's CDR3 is CASSPNFQGRFTEAFF. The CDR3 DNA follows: TGTGCCAGCAGCCCAAACTTCCAGGGTAGGTTCACTGAAGCTTTCTTT.

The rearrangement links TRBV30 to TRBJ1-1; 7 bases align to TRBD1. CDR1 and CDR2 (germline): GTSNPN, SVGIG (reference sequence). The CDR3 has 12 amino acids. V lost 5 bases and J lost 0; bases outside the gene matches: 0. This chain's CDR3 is CAWDRVNTEAFF. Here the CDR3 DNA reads TGTGCCTGGGACAGGGTGAACACTGAAGCTTTCTTT. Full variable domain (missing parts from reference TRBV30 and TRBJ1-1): SQTIHQWPATLVQPVGSPLSLECTVEGTSNPNLYWYRQAAGRGLQLLFYSVGIGQISSEVPQNLSASRPQDRQFILSSKKLLLSDSGFYLCAWDRVNTEAFFGQGTRLTVV.

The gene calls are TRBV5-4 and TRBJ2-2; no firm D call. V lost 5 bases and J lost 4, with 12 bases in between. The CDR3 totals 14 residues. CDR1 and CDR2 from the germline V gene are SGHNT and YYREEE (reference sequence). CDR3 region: CASSFGGFTGELFF. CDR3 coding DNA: TGTGCCAGCAGTTTCGGCGGATTCACCGGGGAGCTGTTTTTT.

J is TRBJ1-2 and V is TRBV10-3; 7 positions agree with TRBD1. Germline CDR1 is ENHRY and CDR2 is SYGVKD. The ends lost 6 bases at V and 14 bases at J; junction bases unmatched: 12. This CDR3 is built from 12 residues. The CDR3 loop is CAIRGPGQQSTF. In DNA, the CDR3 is TGTGCCATCAGGGGGCCGGGACAGCAGTCGACCTTC.

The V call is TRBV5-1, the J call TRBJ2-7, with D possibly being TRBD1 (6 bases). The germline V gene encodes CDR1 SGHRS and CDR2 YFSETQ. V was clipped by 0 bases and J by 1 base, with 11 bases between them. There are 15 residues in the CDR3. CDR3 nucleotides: TGCGCCAGCAGCTTGGACCAGGGACAATCCTACGAGCAGTACTTC. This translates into CASSLDQGQSYEQYF.

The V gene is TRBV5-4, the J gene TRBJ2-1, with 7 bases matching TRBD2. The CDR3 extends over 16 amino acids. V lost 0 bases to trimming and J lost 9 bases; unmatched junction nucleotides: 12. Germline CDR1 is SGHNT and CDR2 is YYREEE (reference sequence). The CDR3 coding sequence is TGTGCCAGCAGCTTGGGGGGAGGGTGGCAGCGGGGTGAGCAGTTCTTC. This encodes CASSLGGGWQRGEQFF.